These T cell receptor beta chains were read from a single sample in a study of blood T cell repertoires in COVID-19. The protocol was immunoSEQ multiplex PCR, while the TCRdb copy is restricted to in-frame clones and leaves out a portion. Altogether more than 100,000 clones are present, around four fifths being singletons, with the ten largest covering around 2.4%. Sequenced input: PBMCs or T cells enriched from blood (not recorded which). The receptor set was obtained from a man aged 40-49 years with acute COVID-19. Each CDR3 is given with its conserved first and last residue. The D gene is left open where the match is weak. Clone size is stated in some rows and not others, as once, few, many or a class when expanded.

>NA|TRBJ2-1|TRBV24-1|TRBD1
CATSGSRGLINEQFF
TGTGCCACCAGTGGGTCTAGGGGGCTCATCAATGAGCAGTTCTTC
>NA|TRBJ1-2|TRBV7-9|NA
CASSQTGGYTF
TGTGCCAGCAGCCAAACGGGGGGCTACACCTTC
>NA|TRBJ1-4|TRBV10-3|TRBD1
CAISESTGNEEKLFF
TGTGCCATCAGTGAGTCGACAGGGAACGAAGAAAAACTGTTTTTT
>NA|TRBJ2-2|TRBV29-1|TRBD2
CSVGRGGTSGRPGELFF
TGCAGCGTTGGCAGGGGAGGGACTAGCGGGAGACCCGGGGAGCTGTTTTTT
>NA|TRBJ2-7|TRBV9|NA
CASSVGSSATYEQYF
TGTGCCAGCAGCGTAGGGAGTAGCGCTACCTACGAGCAGTACTTC
>NA|TRBJ2-2|TRBV14|TRBD2
CASSRSSGSITGELFF
TGTGCCAGCAGCCGATCTAGCGGGAGTATCACCGGGGAGCTGTTTTTT
>NA|TRBJ2-3|TRBV28|TRBD1
CASRPLDRDTDTQYF
TGTGCCAGCAGGCCCCTTGACAGGGACACAGATACGCAGTATTTT
>NA|TRBJ2-1|TRBV19|TRBD2
CASSVAGGNEQFF
TGTGCCAGTTCTGTAGCGGGAGGCAATGAGCAGTTCTTC
>NA|TRBJ2-1|TRBV7-3|TRBD2
CASSLKLATTNEQFF
TGTGCCAGCAGCTTAAAACTAGCGACTACAAATGAGCAGTTCTTC
>NA|TRBJ1-4|TRBV18|TRBD1
CASSPGTGSEKLFF
TGTGCCAGCTCTCCCGGGACAGGGAGTGAAAAACTGTTTTTT
>NA|TRBJ1-6|TRBV28|NA
CASTDRNSPLHF
TGTGCCAGCACCGACAGGAATTCACCCCTCCACTTT
>NA|TRBJ2-7|TRBV12-3/TRBV12-4|NA
CASSLAPLEQYF
TGTGCCAGCAGTTTAGCCCCTCTCGAGCAGTACTTC
>NA|TRBJ2-4|TRBV3-1/TRBV3-2|TRBD2
CASSQERGLAGKNIQYF
TGTGCCAGCAGCCAAGAACGTGGCCTAGCGGGCAAAAACATTCAGTACTTC
>few|TRBJ1-1|TRBV14|TRBD1
CASSGQVNTEAFF
TGTGCCAGCAGCGGACAGGTGAACACTGAAGCTTTCTTT
>NA|TRBJ1-5|TRBV6-4|NA
CASSLDLNQPQHF
TGTGCCAGCAGTTTAGACTTAAATCAGCCCCAGCATTTT
>NA|TRBJ2-7|TRBV18|NA
CASSPDTEQYF
TGTGCCAGCTCACCAGACACAGAGCAGTACTTC
>NA|TRBJ2-2|TRBV3-1/TRBV3-2|TRBD2
CASSPLGGRATGELFF
TGTGCCAGCAGCCCCCTTGGAGGGAGGGCTACCGGGGAGCTGTTTTTT
>NA|TRBJ2-5|TRBV11-3|NA
CASSTFGGPRETQYF
TGTGCCAGCAGCACTTTCGGGGGACCAAGAGAGACCCAGTACTTC
>NA|TRBJ2-5|TRBV11-3|NA
CASSLRDGGTQYF
TGTGCCAGCAGCTTGAGAGACGGGGGAACCCAGTACTTC
>NA|TRBJ2-2|TRBV10-3|TRBD2
CAISALAGGPDTGELFF
TGTGCCATCAGCGCCCTGGCGGGAGGGCCAGACACCGGGGAGCTGTTTTTT
>NA|TRBJ1-3|TRBV19|TRBD1
CACKTGGFSGNTIYF
TGTGCCTGCAAGACAGGGGGCTTCTCTGGAAACACCATATATTTT
>NA|TRBJ2-5|TRBV9|NA
CASSATSAGPGETQYF
TGTGCCAGCAGCGCCACCTCCGCGGGGCCCGGCGAGACCCAGTACTTC
>NA|TRBJ2-4|TRBV6-1|NA
CASSDAGYRENIQYF
TGTGCCAGCAGTGACGCCGGATACCGGGAAAACATTCAGTACTTC
>NA|TRBJ1-6|TRBV5-1|TRBD1
CASSLGGTDNNSPLHF
TGCGCCAGCAGCTTGGGGGGGACAGATAATAATTCACCCCTCCACTTT
>NA|TRBJ2-5|TRBV4-2|TRBD2
CASSPMAGGSETQYF
TGTGCCAGCAGCCCCATGGCGGGGGGCTCAGAGACCCAGTACTTC
>NA|TRBJ1-1|TRBV30|NA
CAWSPLQGITEAFF
TGTGCCTGGAGTCCCCTTCAGGGGATAACTGAAGCTTTCTTT
>NA|TRBJ2-2|TRBV7-3|NA
CASGAAANTGELFF
TGTGCCAGCGGGGCGGCGGCGAACACCGGGGAGCTGTTTTTT
>once|TRBJ2-5|TRBV9|TRBD2
CASSVGLAGRETQYF
TGTGCCAGCAGCGTAGGACTAGCGGGGCGAGAGACCCAGTACTTC
>few|TRBJ2-1|TRBV2|TRBD1
CARETGFTGGEQFF
TGTGCCAGGGAGACAGGGTTCACGGGCGGGGAGCAGTTCTTC
>once|TRBJ2-3|TRBV19|TRBD2
CASSPGLAGGFSTDTQYF
TGTGCCAGTAGTCCCGGCCTAGCGGGGGGCTTTAGCACAGATACGCAGTATTTT
>NA|TRBJ2-1|TRBV6-4|NA
CASSERSGEGDEQFF
TGTGCCAGCAGTGAAAGAAGCGGGGAGGGGGATGAGCAGTTCTTC
>NA|TRBJ2-5|TRBV7-8|TRBD1
CASSRPGQGTETQYF
TGTGCCAGCAGTCGTCCGGGACAGGGAACAGAGACCCAGTACTTC
>NA|TRBJ2-2|TRBV10-2|TRBD1
CASSPGQSTGELFF
TGCGCCAGCAGCCCGGGACAGTCGACCGGGGAGCTGTTTTTT
>NA|TRBJ1-5|TRBV19|NA
CASSLGSHGKPQHF
TGTGCCAGTAGCTTGGGGAGCCATGGGAAGCCCCAGCATTTT
>NA|TRBJ1-2|TRBV5-1|TRBD1
CASSSQGPRDYGYTF
TGCGCCAGCAGCTCACAGGGGCCCCGGGACTATGGCTACACCTTC